This TCR beta chain came from a study of tumor-infiltrating lymphocytes in oesophageal squamous cell carcinoma. Each CDR3 protein gets one entry after TCRdb re-called the PCR reads with MiXCR. The sample lists roughly 19,000 distinct CDR3 sequences, roughly two fifths occurring once. Notes on this clonotype: This CDR3 fails to terminate in the conserved phenylalanine or tryptophan, so it likely reflects a read error. Because the CDR3's place on the DNA is in doubt, the DNA is left out and the CDR3 is given as listed by TCRdb.

Both ends counted, the CDR3 spans 9 residues. The receptor's source is a male donor with esophageal squamous cell carcinoma. The sequencing input was normal esophageal tissue next to the tumor. This chain connects TRBV12-3 or TRBV12-4 to TRBJ2-2; TRBD2, the table's D call, lacks a check against the DNA. The CDR3 loop is CASRGPGLA.